The entry below describes one T cell receptor (beta chain). Its antigen is still unknown. Sequencing used immunoSEQ multiplex PCR; TCRdb keeps in-frame clones, though not all of them. Found here are approximately 58,000 clones, roughly 84% of them singletons; the top ten hold about 4.8%. This CDR3 has 13 amino acids. Germline-derived CDR1 and CDR2 are MDHEN and SYDVKM. With 5 bases removed from V and 4 bases from J, the gap between germline ends came to 11 bases. This sample is part of a study of OX40 agonist ivuxolimab in advanced cancers. Whole-study context: Patients were dosed intravenously with ivuxolimab at 0.01 to 10 mg/kg every 2 weeks.

Study-wide points: With doses of 0.1 to 3.0 mg/kg, CD4+ and CD8+ blood T cells had undergone clonal expansion by week 6. Certain nonresponders additionally had low normalized T-cell clonal expansion. Expanded clones were, on average, more numerous in CD8+ T cells than in CD4+.

The TCR was taken from an adult with an advanced solid tumor such as melanoma, head and neck, liver or kidney cancer. The sample consisted of CD4+ or CD8+ T cells sorted from blood, taken in a trial of the OX40 agonist ivuxolimab. This chain joins TRBV28 and TRBJ1-2, with D unclear. The CDR3 region is CASSPSSAYGYTF. For the CDR3, the DNA is TGTGCCAGCAGTCCCTCCAGTGCCTATGGCTACACCTTC.